This T cell receptor beta chain was retrieved from a study of early T cells in non-severe SARS-CoV-2 infection. Study-wide context: Bulk RNA from unsorted whole blood was sequenced; chains were unpaired.

This clonotype was counted ten times or more. Unique molecular identifiers were attached to individual cDNA molecules. TCRdb re-called the 5' RACE reads through MiXCR, storing one row per CDR3 protein. Seen here are around 62,000 distinct CDR3 sequences, 9.5% to 15% observed once, and the top ten hold about 4%. This CDR3 has 15 amino acids. CDR1 and CDR2 (germline): MNHNS, SASEGT. The V and J ends lost 6 bases and 8 bases respectively, with 20 bases between them. The origin of this receptor is an adult who was a healthcare worker with PCR-confirmed SARS-CoV-2 infection or an uninfected control (not recorded which). The chain uses TRBV6-1 and TRBJ2-1; D is unclear. The sample taken for sequencing was whole blood. The CDR3 spells CASRVGPGLDDEQFF. As DNA, the CDR3 is TGTGCCAGCAGAGTAGGACCGGGTCTCGACGATGAGCAGTTCTTC.